By share, the clone carrying this T cell receptor beta chain counts as large. The antigen is not known. Memory CD4+ cells were defined as CD4+CD45RO+CD25-. The CDR3 covers 15 residues. Trimming removed 5 bases at V and 5 bases at J, with 18 bases between. Study-wide results and limits: In terms of TCR gene usage, tumor memory CD4+ T cells clustered together with blood and lymph node memory CD4+ cells, as well as with lymph node naive CD4+ cells. Tumor-infiltrating Treg TCR alpha and beta sequences overlapped most with tumor naive CD4+ T cells, then blood naive.

Adaptor-ligated barcode primers were used to amplify TRBV12-4/TRBJ1-2 clonotypes. TCRdb analysed the multiplex PCR reads with MiXCR anew, one entry per CDR3 protein. The table records roughly 750 distinct CDR3 sequences, around 27% of them present only once. Sequencing used memory CD4+ T cells sorted from blood. Subset here: memory CD4+ T cells, CD4+CD45RO+CD25-. This receptor was taken from a female donor with breast cancer. This rearrangement joins TRBV12-3 or TRBV12-4 to TRBJ1-2; D remains unclear. This CDR3 is CASSLTDSGGYGYTF. CDR3 coding DNA: TGTGCCAGCAGTCTAACGGACTCCGGAGGGTATGGCTACACCTTC.